Listed here is a single T cell receptor (beta chain). The sample carries other DNA sequences with the same CDR3. These data come from a study of blood T cell repertoires in COVID-19. Study as a whole: Nucleic acid was either cDNA or gDNA, and it came from T cells, B-cell-depleted T cells, or PBMCs.

This CDR3 region has 16 residues. The V gene end was trimmed by 0 bases and the J gene end by 3 bases; junction bases not matched to a gene: 3. In germline, CDR1 is WSHSY, CDR2 SAAADI. Per the study methods: Amplification from reference gene primers served as the basis for estimated nucleated cell counts. Sequencing was performed with immunoSEQ multiplex PCR; in TCRdb, only in-frame clones are kept and a portion is missing. V and J calls and clone size come straight from that table; D and trimming were deduced from the DNA. Of roughly 160,000 clones in the sample, roughly 88% were seen once. The V gene is TRBV10-2, the J gene TRBJ2-3; 10 nucleotides line up with TRBD1. The sequenced material came from PBMCs or T cells enriched from blood (not recorded which). This TCR was sampled from a woman aged 60-75 years who had recovered from COVID-19. CDR3 in amino acids: CASSESGQGGTDTQYF. As DNA, the CDR3 is TGCGCCAGCAGTGAGTCCGGACAGGGGGGAACAGATACGCAGTATTTT.